The clone carrying this T cell receptor (beta chain) was counted between two and nine times. Its antigen is undetermined. This record belongs to a study of T cells in Graves' hyperthyroidism and ophthalmopathy. Overall study results and limits: Blood also contained most expanded thyroid clonotypes above 0.001.

TCR beta CDR3 regions were amplified from RNA. A set of HTBI primers served as the primers for a first-round RT-PCR of the TCR CDR3. TCRdb reprocessed the multiplex PCR reads via MiXCR and lists one record per CDR3 protein. The data show 700,000 or so distinct CDR3 sequences, more than 12% seen once. This TCR derives from a woman between 50 and 59 years old with Graves' ophthalmopathy. The sample consisted of blood.

The CDR3 nucleotides are TGTGCCAGCAGCTCAGGGACTAGCGGGAGTTTGGCAGATACGCAGTATTTT. Residues: CASSSGTSGSLADTQYF. The chain recombines TRBV5-4 with TRBJ2-3; TRBD2 aligns across 14 bases. V was clipped by 3 bases and J by 4 bases; unmatched bases: 7. This CDR3 region has 17 residues. Looked up from germline, CDR1 is SGHNT and CDR2 is YYREEE (reference sequence).